This TCR beta chain is from a study of cytomegalovirus exposure and HLA in healthy donors. Trimming cost V 1 base and J 4 bases; bases outside gene matches: 11. Germline CDR1 and CDR2: MGHRA and YSYEKL. The CDR3 is made up of 17 amino acids. A multiplex PCR was run with 60 Vbeta primers and 13 Jbeta primers. Profiled with immunoSEQ multiplex PCR; TCRdb holds only in-frame clones, not every one. The repertoire holds 100,000 or so clones, with approximately 72% as singletons. The specimen was PBMCs. This TCR came from a woman in her 40s in good health and CMV-seronegative. The genes are TRBV4-1 and TRBJ1-2; 8 bases are a match to TRBD1. CDR3 sequence: CASSQVTLLGTGYGYTF. CDR3 bases: TGCGCCAGCAGCCAAGTAACGTTACTTGGGACAGGCTATGGCTACACCTTC.